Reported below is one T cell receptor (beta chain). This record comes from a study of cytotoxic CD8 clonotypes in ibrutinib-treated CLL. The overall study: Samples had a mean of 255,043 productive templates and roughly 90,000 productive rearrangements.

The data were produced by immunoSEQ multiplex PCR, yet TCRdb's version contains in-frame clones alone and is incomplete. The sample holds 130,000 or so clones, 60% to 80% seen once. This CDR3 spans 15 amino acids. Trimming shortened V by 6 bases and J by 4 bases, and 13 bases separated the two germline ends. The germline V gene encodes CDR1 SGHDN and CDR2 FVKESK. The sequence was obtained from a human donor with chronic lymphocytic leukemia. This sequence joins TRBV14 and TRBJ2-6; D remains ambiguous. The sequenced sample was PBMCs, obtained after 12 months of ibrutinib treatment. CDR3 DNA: TGTGCCAGCAGTCAAACGGATCTGGGGGCCAACGTCCTGACTTTC. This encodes CASSQTDLGANVLTF. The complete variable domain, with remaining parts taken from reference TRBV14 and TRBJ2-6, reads EAGVTQFPSHSVIEKGQTVTLRCDPISGHDNLYWYRRVMGKEIKFLLHFVKESKQDESGMPNNRFLAERTGGTYSTLKVQPAELEDSGVYFCASSQTDLGANVLTFGAGSRLTVL.